Listed here are 30 T cell receptor beta chains from one sample, sequenced in a study of CDR3 diversity in severe acne. TCRdb reprocessed the PCR reads with MiXCR, giving one entry per CDR3 protein. The data contain around 100,000 distinct CDR3 sequences, about half of them seen just once; the ten biggest clones take up over 10%. The sequencing sample was made of blood. The receptors derive from a male donor with acne.

Concerning this clonotype itself: Given a much more abundant clone one base away, this may be a read error. The gene calls are TRBV20-1 and TRBJ1-3; no firm D call. The CDR3 spans 14 residues. Looked up from germline, CDR1 is DFQATT and CDR2 is SNEGSKA (reference sequence). The DNA of the CDR3 is TGCAGTGCTAGATGGGAAAACTCTGGAGACACCATATATTTT. Translation gives CSARWENSGDTIYF.

This clonotype was picked up one time. The chain uses TRBV7-9 and TRBJ2-1; the match to TRBD2 covers 10 bases. The V segment lost 4 bases and the J segment 2 bases; nucleotides outside the gene matches: 2. CDR3 length equals 15 residues. CDR1 SEHNR and CDR2 FQNEAQ come from the germline V gene (reference sequence). The CDR3, as DNA: TGTGCCAGCAGCTGGACTAGCGGTCCCTACAATGAGCAGTTCTTC. Its protein is CASSWTSGPYNEQFF.

The gene calls are TRBV7-2 and TRBJ2-5; 15 bases are shared with TRBD2. The V segment lost 5 bases and the J segment 5 bases; nucleotides outside the gene matches: 3. The CDR3 covers 15 residues. CDR1 and CDR2 from the germline V gene are SGHTA and FQGNSA. DNA of the CDR3: TGTGCCAGCAGCCGAGGACTAGCGGGAGGGGAGACCCAGTACTTC. This gives the protein CASSRGLAGGETQYF.

A remark on this clonotype: At one end, the junction sequence differs from germline, possibly due to a read error. The genes are TRBV9 and TRBJ2-5, with 8 bases lining up with TRBD1. Germline V lookup: CDR1 SGDLS, CDR2 YYNGEE. This CDR3 contains 14 residues. The CDR3 nucleotides read TGTGCCAGCAGCGTAGGAACAGGGGGAGAGACCCGGTACTTC. It is translated as CASSVGTGGETRYF.

The J gene is TRBJ1-1, the V gene TRBV29-1; D unresolved. Trimming took 4 bases from V and 6 from J, leaving 6 bases between them. CDR3 size: 10 residues. The germline V gene has CDR1 SQVTM and CDR2 ANQGSEA. This chain's CDR3 is CSVGSAEAFF. CDR3 sequence (DNA): TGCAGCGTTGGTTCCGCTGAAGCTTTCTTT.

This clonotype appeared a single time. This clone may be a read error of a much larger clone one base away. No conserved phenylalanine or tryptophan is present at the end of the CDR3, so a read error is the likely explanation. This chain connects TRBV20-1 to TRBJ2-3; TRBD2 matches at 12 bases. The V segment lost 6 bases and the J segment 4 bases; nucleotides outside the gene matches: 8. Germline CDR1 reads DFQATT; CDR2 reads SNEGSKA (reference sequence). This CDR3 region has 15 residues. The CDR3 nucleotides are TGCAGTGCAACCGGACTAGCGGGATTATCAGATACGCAGTATCTT. Protein product: CSATGLAGLSDTQYL.

This chain links TRBV6-4 with TRBJ2-3; D is perhaps TRBD2 (5 bases). The CDR3 contains 14 residues. V lost 2 bases, J lost 0 bases, and 6 bases lay in between. The germline V gene has CDR1 MRHNA and CDR2 SNTAGT. The CDR3 loop is CASSDGSSTDTQYF. CDR3 nucleotide sequence: TGTGCCAGCAGTGACGGGAGCAGCACAGATACGCAGTATTTT.

V gene TRBV11-2 combines with J gene TRBJ2-3, with unresolved D. The germline V and J ends were trimmed by 5 bases and 11 bases, with 20 bases remaining between them. Germline CDR1 reads SGHAT; CDR2 reads FQNNGV. The CDR3 contains 14 residues. This CDR3 reads CASSPRVGRHEQYF. The CDR3 DNA reads TGTGCCAGCAGCCCTCGGGTCGGTAGGCATGAGCAGTATTTT.

This clonotype was found once. The J gene is TRBJ2-5, the V gene TRBV9, with 10 bases fitting TRBD1. Trimming removed 3 bases from V and 2 bases from J; junction bases left unmatched: 7. The CDR3 loop spans 16 amino acids. The germline V gene has CDR1 SGDLS and CDR2 YYNGEE. DNA for the CDR3: TGTGCCAGCAGCGCGGATGGGACAGGGGTTCAAGAGACCCAGTACTTC. It yields the protein CASSADGTGVQETQYF.

The sample holds a few counts of this clonotype. The chain carries TRBV5-7 and TRBJ2-5; D could derive from TRBD1 or TRBD2 (6 bases each). TRBV5-7 is known as an ORF, though its function is uncertain. The CDR3 totals 15 residues. V was shortened by 4 bases and J by 4 bases, with 17 bases between the two germline ends. CDR3: CASSLEETGAETQYF. DNA for the CDR3: TGTGCCAGCAGCCTGGAGGAGACGGGGGCAGAGACCCAGTACTTC.

The V gene is TRBV3-1, the J gene TRBJ2-1; TRBD2 agrees at 7 bases. Germline V CDR1 and CDR2: LGHDT, YNNKEL (reference sequence). The V gene end was trimmed by 0 bases and the J gene end by 4 bases; junction bases not matched to a gene: 6. CDR3 size: 16 residues. The CDR3 here is CASSQEPAGLYNEQFF. The CDR3 DNA follows: TGTGCCAGCAGCCAAGAACCAGCGGGGCTTTACAATGAGCAGTTCTTC.

V is TRBV9 and J is TRBJ2-7; 12 bases map to TRBD1. The junction had 7 bases not matched to a gene; V was cut back by 1 base and J by 5 bases. Germline CDR1 and CDR2: SGDLS and YYNGEE. The CDR3 is 16 residues long. This CDR3 is CASSVLGTGGFDEQYF. The CDR3 region has the DNA TGTGCCAGCAGCGTACTCGGGACAGGGGGCTTTGACGAGCAGTACTTC. Drawing the rest from reference TRBV9 and TRBJ2-7, the complete variable domain is DSGVTQTPKHLITATGQRVTLRCSPRSGDLSVYWYQQSLDQGLQFLIQYYNGEERAKGNILERFSAQQFPDLHSELNLSSLELGDSALYFCASSVLGTGGFDEQYFGPGTRLTVT.

V is TRBV7-9 and J is TRBJ2-5; D might be TRBD1 (5 bases). Germline CDR1 and CDR2: SEHNR and FQNEAQ (reference sequence). This CDR3 has 15 residues. V lost 1 base to trimming and J lost 6 bases, with 15 bases between them. The CDR3 DNA reads TGTGCCAGCAGCTTAGGGGCAGGGTCCAGGCAGACCCAGTACTTC. This sequence encodes CASSLGAGSRQTQYF.

This chain links TRBV5-6 with TRBJ2-1; weak D call: TRBD2 (6 bases). The CDR3 is 15 amino acids. V was clipped by 4 bases and J by 8 bases, with 19 bases between them. Germline V gene data show CDR1 as SGHDT and CDR2 as YYEEEE. This CDR3 reads CASSIPGLRGDEQFF. CDR3 sequence (DNA): TGTGCCAGCAGCATTCCCGGCCTCCGCGGGGATGAGCAGTTCTTC.

There are many counts of this clonotype. The chain has TRBV10-3 and TRBJ1-6, with unresolved D. The V end was cut by 6 bases, the J end by 6 bases, with 12 bases between. The CDR3 extends over 14 amino acids. CDR1 and CDR2 (germline): ENHRY, SYGVKD. The CDR3 sequence is CAIRREGSNSPLHF. CDR3 in DNA: TGTGCCATCAGGAGGGAAGGGAGTAATTCACCCCTCCACTTT.

The rearrangement joins TRBV10-2 to TRBJ2-1, with D uncertain. There are 14 residues in the CDR3. Germline CDR1 and CDR2: WSHSY and SAAADI. V was cut by 9 bases and J by 4 bases, with 16 bases left in between. The CDR3 protein is CASTRLPRYNEQFF. The DNA of the CDR3 is TGCGCCAGTACCCGACTCCCCAGGTACAATGAGCAGTTCTTC.

This clonotype was seen ten or more times. The chain uses TRBV2 and TRBJ2-1; D gene unclear. CDR1 is SNHLY, CDR2 FYNNEI, per germline. This CDR3 is built from 11 residues. V lost 2 bases, J lost 11 bases, and 7 bases lay in between. DNA of the CDR3: TGTGCCAGCAGTGAACTAGGGAAGCAGTTCTTC. This codes for CASSELGKQFF.

The chain joins TRBV4-1 to TRBJ1-6, with 7 bases fitting TRBD1. From germline, CDR1 is MGHRA and CDR2 YSYEKL. The length of the CDR3 is 16 residues. J lost 5 bases, V lost 5 bases, and 9 bases had no gene match. The CDR3 DNA sequence: TGCGCCAGCAGCTCGAACCGGGACAGCGATAATTCACCCCTCCACTTT. Residues: CASSSNRDSDNSPLHF.

V usage is TRBV2 and J usage is TRBJ1-3; D unresolved. CDR3 length: 16 amino acids. Trimming cost V 4 bases and J 2 bases, with 15 bases left between them. The germline V gene has CDR1 SNHLY and CDR2 FYNNEI. This CDR3 reads CASSGEVGLPGNTIYF. The CDR3 bases are TGTGCCAGCAGTGGAGAGGTGGGTCTCCCTGGAAACACCATATATTTT.

CDR3 coding DNA: TGCAGCGACCTATCGACTAGCGGGAGCACAGATACGCAGTATTTT. Its protein product is CSDLSTSGSTDTQYF. V gene TRBV29-1 combines with J gene TRBJ2-3, with TRBD2 matching 10 bases. The germline V gene encodes CDR1 SQVTM and CDR2 ANQGSEA. With 7 bases clipped from V and 0 bases from J, the junction kept 7 bases outside the gene matches. The CDR3 contains 15 residues.

This clonotype was counted once. Being one base from a much bigger clone, this may be a read error. This CDR3 is missing its conserved last phenylalanine or tryptophan, likely due to a read error. The chain combines TRBV19 with TRBJ2-2; D is uncertain. V was trimmed by 3 bases and J by 6 bases, leaving 8 bases between them. The CDR3 is made up of 13 amino acids. Germline-derived CDR1 and CDR2 are LNHDA and SQIVND (reference sequence). CDR3 loop: CASSIIGSGELFS. The CDR3 DNA sequence: TGTGCCAGTAGTATTATAGGGTCCGGGGAGCTGTTTTCT.

This clonotype has ten or more counts. The chain couples TRBV2 to TRBJ2-6; D gene uncertain. Germline loops: CDR1 SNHLY, CDR2 FYNNEI. CDR3 length equals 15 residues. V was cut by 4 bases and J by 2 bases, with 9 bases left in between. The CDR3 loop is CASSVRGAGANVLTF. The CDR3 nucleotides are TGTGCCAGCAGTGTTAGAGGAGCTGGGGCCAACGTCCTGACTTTC.

This clonotype was seen a single time. The rearrangement uses TRBV29-1 and TRBJ1-2; 9 positions match TRBD1. Looked up from germline, CDR1 is SQVTM and CDR2 is ANQGSEA. The CDR3 is made up of 13 amino acids. V was clipped by 4 bases and J by 8 bases; unmatched bases: 8. DNA for the CDR3: TGCAGCGTTGTCGGACAGGGGTCAGGCGGCTACACCTTC. This translates into CSVVGQGSGGYTF.

There are many counts of this clonotype. The rearrangement joins TRBV10-1 to TRBJ2-7; 8 nucleotides agree with TRBD2. Trimming removed 2 bases from V and 4 bases from J; junction bases left unmatched: 10. The V gene's germline CDR1 is WNHNN and CDR2 SYGVQD (reference sequence). There are 16 residues in the CDR3. The CDR3 sequence: CASSEQTGLEIYEQYF. For the CDR3, the DNA is TGCGCCAGCAGTGAGCAAACGGGACTAGAGATTTACGAGCAGTACTTC.

The chain recombines TRBV7-2 with TRBJ2-5; TRBD2 is a possible D gene (6 bases). CDR3 length equals 15 residues. CDR1 is SGHTA, CDR2 FQGNSA, per germline. V lost 1 base, J lost 2 bases, and 11 bases lay in between. The chain's CDR3 is CASSLVGREQETQYF. The DNA for the CDR3 is TGTGCCAGCAGCTTAGTTGGTCGGGAGCAAGAGACCCAGTACTTC.

Points on this clonotype: Likely a read error: the CDR3 ends without its conserved phenylalanine or tryptophan. This chain links TRBV3-1 with TRBJ2-1, with 9 bases identical to TRBD1. Germline CDR1 is LGHDT and CDR2 is YNNKEL (reference sequence). The CDR3 sequence is 15 residues long. After removal of 2 bases from V and 9 bases from J, the junction contained 8 bases not matched to a gene. In DNA, the CDR3 is TGTGCCAGCAGCCAACTACAGGGGGCCGCCAGTGAGCAGTTCCTC. Translating gives CASSQLQGAASEQFL.

A word on this clonotype: This sequence may be a read error, since a much larger clone differs from it by one base. The V call is TRBV5-4, the J call TRBJ1-6; perhaps TRBD1 as D (5 bases). With 3 bases removed from V and 5 bases from J, the gap between germline ends came to 9 bases. Germline CDR1 reads SGHNT; CDR2 reads YYREEE (reference sequence). There are 14 residues in the CDR3. CDR3 DNA sequence: TGTGCCAGCAGCTGGGGACGGCATAATTCACCCCTCCACTTT. Amino acids: CASSWGRHNSPLHF.

This clonotype was found once. The J gene is TRBJ2-7, the V gene TRBV5-1, with 12 bases that match TRBD2. The CDR3 runs to 14 residues. Germline trimming cut 4 bases from V and 4 bases from J; bases unmatched to any gene: 3. CDR1 and CDR2 (germline): SGHRS, YFSETQ. CDR3 loop: CASSVGTSGYEQYF. The CDR3 coding sequence is TGCGCCAGCAGCGTCGGGACTAGCGGGTACGAGCAGTACTTC.

The chain employs TRBV9 and TRBJ1-2, with 7 bases fitting TRBD1. The CDR3 extends over 14 amino acids. CDR1 SGDLS and CDR2 YYNGEE come from the germline V gene. With V trimmed by 3 bases and J by 3 bases, 5 bases remained unmatched. Here the CDR3 DNA reads TGTGCCAGCAGCGGACCCAGGGGGGACTATGGCTACACCTTC. Protein: CASSGPRGDYGYTF.

Details on this clonotype: Just one base apart from a much larger clone, this may be a read error. This chain uses TRBV5-1 with TRBJ2-1; D unresolved. The CDR3 is 15 amino acids. Germline V CDR1 and CDR2: SGHRS, YFSETQ. V was clipped by 4 bases and J by 1 base, with 12 bases between them. CDR3 amino acids: CASSLSRPSYNEQFF. Written as DNA, the CDR3 is TGCGCCAGCAGCCTTTCGAGGCCTTCCTACAATGAGCAGTTCTTC. The full variable domain, completed using reference TRBV5-1 and TRBJ2-1, is KAGVTQTPRYLIKTRGQQVTLSCSPISGHRSVSWYQQTPGQGLQFLFEYFSETQRNKGNFPGRFSGRQFSNSRSEMNVSTLELGDSALYLCASSLSRPSYNEQFFGPGTRLTVL.